The present T cell receptor beta chain was sequenced within a study of technical replicates of blood from a few donors. Some clones are missing from TCRdb's copy, which holds only in-frame ones; the method was immunoSEQ multiplex PCR. The sample lists approximately 70,000 clones; nearly 97% were seen once. CDR1 and CDR2 (germline): SGHVS, FNYEAQ. The germline V and J ends were trimmed by 2 bases and 3 bases, with 8 bases remaining between them. The CDR3 loop spans 15 amino acids. The chain couples TRBV7-6 to TRBJ1-6; no clear D gene. The receptor's source is a human donor in good health. Specimen: T cells isolated from PBMCs. The DNA for the CDR3 is TGTGCCAGCAGCTTATCGACTGACTATAATTCACCCCTCCACTTT. Translating it yields CASSLSTDYNSPLHF.